A single sample gave rise to the 3 T cell receptor beta chains below, sequenced in a study of blood T cell repertoires in COVID-19. Produced via immunoSEQ multiplex PCR; TCRdb's table is partial and in-frame only. Among about 390,000 clones listed, about 83% were seen once. Material: PBMCs or T cells enriched from blood (not recorded which). The source of these receptors is a woman between 45 and 60 years old who had recovered from COVID-19.

This chain joins TRBV7-6 and TRBJ2-3; TRBD2 matches 8 bases. Trimming removed 3 bases from V and 2 bases from J; junction bases left unmatched: 7. CDR3 length: 16 residues. The germline gives CDR1 SGHVS, CDR2 FNYEAQ. The CDR3 is CASSFELAELTDTQYF. The CDR3 coding sequence is TGTGCCAGCAGCTTCGAACTAGCGGAGCTCACAGATACGCAGTATTTT.

This chain joins TRBV10-3 and TRBJ2-4, with 8 bases fitting TRBD2. The V and J ends lost 4 bases and 2 bases, in that order; junction bases with no gene match: 4. Germline-derived CDR1 and CDR2 are ENHRY and SYGVKD. The CDR3 length is 15 residues. In nucleotides, the CDR3 is TGTGCCATCAGTGGCGGGGGGACTACCAAAAACATTCAGTACTTC. Translated: CAISGGGTTKNIQYF.

J is TRBJ2-3 and V is TRBV3-1 (or the pseudogene TRBV3-2); D may be TRBD2 (6 bases). The CDR3 has 15 residues. With 1 base removed from V and 0 bases from J, the gap between germline ends came to 8 bases. The V gene's germline CDR1 is LGHDT and CDR2 YNNKEL (reference sequence). The CDR3 nucleotides read TGTGCCAGCAGCCAAGCGGGGGTGAGCACAGATACGCAGTATTTT. Protein: CASSQAGVSTDTQYF.